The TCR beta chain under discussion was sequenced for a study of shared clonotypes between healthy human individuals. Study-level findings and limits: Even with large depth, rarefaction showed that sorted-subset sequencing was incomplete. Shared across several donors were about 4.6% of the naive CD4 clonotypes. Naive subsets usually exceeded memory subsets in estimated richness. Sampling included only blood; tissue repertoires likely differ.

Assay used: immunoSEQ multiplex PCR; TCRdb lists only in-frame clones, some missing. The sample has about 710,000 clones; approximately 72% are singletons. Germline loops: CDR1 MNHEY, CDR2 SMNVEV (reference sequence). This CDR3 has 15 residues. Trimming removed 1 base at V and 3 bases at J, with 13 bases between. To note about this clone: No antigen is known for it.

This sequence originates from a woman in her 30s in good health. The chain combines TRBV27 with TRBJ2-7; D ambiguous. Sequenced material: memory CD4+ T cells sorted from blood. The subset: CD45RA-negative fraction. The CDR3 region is CASSLLSVTNYEQYF. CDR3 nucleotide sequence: TGTGCCAGCAGTTTATTAAGCGTGACCAACTACGAGCAGTACTTC.